This TCR beta chain is from a study of T-cell reconstitution after alpha-beta-depleted transplantation in children. Whole-study results and caveats: Newly produced T cells mostly provided counts and TCRbeta diversity after one year, as hyperexpanded clones declined. From surviving recipient T cells and thymic progenitors came the high day-60 TCRbeta diversity observed in some patients. Approximately two months post-transplant, alpha-beta T cells reportedly originated from several hundred expanded graft clones.

This clonotype was observed many times. The antigen is not known. As it was prepared, the TCRbeta library received unique molecular identifiers. In TCRdb, the PCR reads were re-called with MiXCR into one record per CDR3 protein. The table lists roughly 160,000 distinct CDR3 sequences, more than 9.5% of them singletons. The V gene end was trimmed by 3 bases and the J gene end by 6 bases; junction bases not matched to a gene: 6. The CDR3 covers 14 residues. Germline CDR1 is SGDLS and CDR2 is YYNGEE. The sample in question was PBMCs, obtained before TCRalphabeta/CD19-depleted stem cell transplant. The receptor was isolated from a boy aged 2 to 10 with acute myeloid leukemia, due to receive a stem cell transplant. The chain employs TRBV9 and TRBJ1-1, with 9 positions matching TRBD1. DNA of the CDR3: TGTGCCAGCAGCGGCGGGACAGGGAGTGCTGAAGCTTTCTTT. Translating gives CASSGGTGSAEAFF.